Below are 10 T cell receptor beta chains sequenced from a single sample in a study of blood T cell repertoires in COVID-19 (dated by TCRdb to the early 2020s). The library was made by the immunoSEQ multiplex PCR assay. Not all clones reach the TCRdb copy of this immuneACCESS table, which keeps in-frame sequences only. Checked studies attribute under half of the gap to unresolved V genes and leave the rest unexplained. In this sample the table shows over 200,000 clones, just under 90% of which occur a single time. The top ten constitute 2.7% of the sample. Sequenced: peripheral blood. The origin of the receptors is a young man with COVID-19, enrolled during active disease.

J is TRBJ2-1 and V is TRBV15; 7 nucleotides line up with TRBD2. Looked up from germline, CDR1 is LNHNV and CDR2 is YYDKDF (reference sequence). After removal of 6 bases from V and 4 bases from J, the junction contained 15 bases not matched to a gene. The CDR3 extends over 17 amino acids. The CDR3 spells CATSEGWNSGFYNEQFF. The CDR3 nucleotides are TGTGCCACCAGTGAGGGGTGGAATAGCGGGTTTTACAATGAGCAGTTCTTC. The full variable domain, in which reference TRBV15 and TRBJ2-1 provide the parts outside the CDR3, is DAMVIQNPRYQVTQFGKPVTLSCSQTLNHNVMYWYQQKSSQAPKLLFHYYDKDFNNEADTPDNFQSRRPNTSFCFLDIRSPGLGDTAMYLCATSEGWNSGFYNEQFFGPGTRLTVL.

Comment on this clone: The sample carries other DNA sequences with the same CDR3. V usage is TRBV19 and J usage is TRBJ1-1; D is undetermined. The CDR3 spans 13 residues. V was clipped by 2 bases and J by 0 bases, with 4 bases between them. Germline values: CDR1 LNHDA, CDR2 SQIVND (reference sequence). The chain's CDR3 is CASSISVNTEAFF. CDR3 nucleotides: TGTGCCAGTAGTATAAGCGTGAACACTGAAGCTTTCTTT.

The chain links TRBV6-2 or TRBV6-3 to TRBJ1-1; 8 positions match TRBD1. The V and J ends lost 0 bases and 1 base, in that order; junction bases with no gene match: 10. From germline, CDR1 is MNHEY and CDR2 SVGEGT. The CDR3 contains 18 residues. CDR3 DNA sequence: TGTGCCAGCAGTTACTCGGGAGGGCCAGGGGGCCGGAACACTGAAGCTTTCTTT. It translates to CASSYSGGPGGRNTEAFF.

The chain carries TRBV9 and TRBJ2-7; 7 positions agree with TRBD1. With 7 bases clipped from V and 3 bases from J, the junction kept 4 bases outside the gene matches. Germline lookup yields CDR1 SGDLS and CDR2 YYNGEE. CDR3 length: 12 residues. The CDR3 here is CASQGDSYEQYF. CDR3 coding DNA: TGTGCCAGCCAAGGGGACAGCTACGAGCAGTACTTC.

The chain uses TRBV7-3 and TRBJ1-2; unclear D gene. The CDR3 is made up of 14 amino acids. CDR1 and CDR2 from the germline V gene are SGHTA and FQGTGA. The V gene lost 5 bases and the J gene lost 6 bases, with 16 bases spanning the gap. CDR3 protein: CASSPQSGLDGYTF. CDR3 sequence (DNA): TGTGCCAGCAGCCCTCAGTCGGGTCTTGATGGCTACACCTTC.

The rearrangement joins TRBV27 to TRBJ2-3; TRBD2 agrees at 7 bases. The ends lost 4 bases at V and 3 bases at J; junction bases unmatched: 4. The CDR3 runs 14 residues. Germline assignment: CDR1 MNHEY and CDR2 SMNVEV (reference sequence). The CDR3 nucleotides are TGTGCCAGCAGTTACGGACTAGGTACAGATACGCAGTATTTT. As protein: CASSYGLGTDTQYF.

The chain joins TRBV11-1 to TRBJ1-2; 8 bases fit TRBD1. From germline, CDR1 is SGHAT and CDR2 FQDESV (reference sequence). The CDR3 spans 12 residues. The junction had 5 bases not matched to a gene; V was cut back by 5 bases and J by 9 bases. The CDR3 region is CASSEDRVRYTF. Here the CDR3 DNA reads TGTGCCAGCAGCGAGGACAGGGTACGCTACACCTTC. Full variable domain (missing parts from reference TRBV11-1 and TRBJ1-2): EAEVAQSPRYKITEKSQAVAFWCDPISGHATLYWYRQILGQGPELLVQFQDESVVDDSQLPKDRFSAERLKGVDSTLKIQPAELGDSAMYLCASSEDRVRYTFGSGTRLTVV.

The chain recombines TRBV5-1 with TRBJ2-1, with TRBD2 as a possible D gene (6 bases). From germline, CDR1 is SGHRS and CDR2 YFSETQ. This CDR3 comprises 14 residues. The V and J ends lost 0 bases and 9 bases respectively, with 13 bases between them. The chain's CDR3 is CASSLVGGKGEQFF. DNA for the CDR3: TGCGCCAGCAGCTTGGTGGGCGGGAAGGGTGAGCAGTTCTTC.

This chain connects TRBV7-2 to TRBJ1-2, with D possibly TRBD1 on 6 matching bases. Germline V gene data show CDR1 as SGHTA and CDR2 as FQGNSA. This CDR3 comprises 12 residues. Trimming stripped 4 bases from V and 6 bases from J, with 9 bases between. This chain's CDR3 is CASSYQGHGYTF. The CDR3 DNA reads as TGTGCCAGCAGCTATCAGGGGCATGGCTACACCTTC.

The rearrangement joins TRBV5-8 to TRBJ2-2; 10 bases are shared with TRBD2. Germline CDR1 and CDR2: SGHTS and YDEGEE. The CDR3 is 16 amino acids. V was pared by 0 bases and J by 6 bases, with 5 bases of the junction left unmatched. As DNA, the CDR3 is TGTGCCAGCAGCTTGGTGGTAGCGGGGGGCGCCGGGGAGCTGTTTTTT. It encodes CASSLVVAGGAGELFF.